The clone carrying this T cell receptor (beta chain) was seen a single time. The antigen is unknown. The germline CDR1 and CDR2 sequences are SGHAT and FQNNGV. This CDR3 has 15 residues. V lost 1 base, J lost 4 bases, and 3 bases stayed unmatched. This specimen comes from a study of brain T cells in children with intractable seizures. Points from the study as a whole: Only CDR3 sequence similarity suggested viral specificity, without known HCMV serostatus. Absence of clones before surgery may stem from lower sequencing depth.

Assay used: immunoSEQ multiplex PCR; TCRdb lists only in-frame clones, some missing. The table lists about 120,000 clones, roughly 94% of them singletons. The source material was peripheral blood, sampled at surgery. The gene calls are TRBV11-2 and TRBJ2-7, with TRBD1 matching 11 bases. This TCR was recovered from a boy younger than two with hemimegalencephaly and intractable seizures. CDR3 protein: CASSLGDRGGYEQYF. The DNA of the CDR3 is TGTGCCAGCAGCTTAGGGGACAGGGGGGGGTACGAGCAGTACTTC. Based on the CDR3 plus reference TRBV11-2 and TRBJ2-7, the full variable domain is EAGVAQSPRYKIIEKRQSVAFWCNPISGHATLYWYQQILGQGPKLLIQFQNNGVVDDSQLPKDRFSAERLKGVDSTLKIQPAKLEDSAVYLCASSLGDRGGYEQYFGPGTRLTVT.